This T cell receptor (beta chain) was captured in a study of blood T cell repertoires in COVID-19. On the study more broadly: Material from acute and convalescent COVID-19 was sourced from the United States, Italy and Spain. PBMCs, B-cell-depleted T cells, or T cells provided the cDNA or gDNA that made up the material.

The CDR3 is made up of 13 amino acids. V lost 7 bases and J lost 6, with 14 bases in between. Germline values: CDR1 SGHDN, CDR2 FVKESK. Authors' processing steps: Amplified reference gene primers provided the basis for estimating nucleated cell counts. The repertoire was sequenced with immunoSEQ multiplex PCR; TCRdb's copy has only in-frame clones and lacks some. V and J calls and clone size are as listed in that table; D and trimming were resolved from the DNA. The table has approximately 15,000 clones, 80% to 85% seen once. The source of this sequence is a man aged 50 or older with active COVID-19. The sample was peripheral blood. The V gene is TRBV14, the J gene TRBJ2-3, with D perhaps matching TRBD2 (6 bases). The CDR3 spells CASMRGFSDTQYF. CDR3 nucleotides: TGTGCCAGCATGCGGGGTTTTTCGGATACGCAGTATTTT.